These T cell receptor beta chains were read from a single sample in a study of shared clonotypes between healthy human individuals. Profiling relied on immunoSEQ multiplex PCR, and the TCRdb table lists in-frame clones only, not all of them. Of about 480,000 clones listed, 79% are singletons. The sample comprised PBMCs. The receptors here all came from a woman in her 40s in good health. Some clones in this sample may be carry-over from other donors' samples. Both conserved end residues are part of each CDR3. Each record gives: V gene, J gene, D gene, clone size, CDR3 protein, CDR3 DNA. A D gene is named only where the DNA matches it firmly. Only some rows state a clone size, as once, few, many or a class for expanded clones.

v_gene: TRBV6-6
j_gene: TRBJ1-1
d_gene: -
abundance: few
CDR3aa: CAISRGALSYNTEAFF
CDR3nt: TGTGCCATCTCACGGGGGGCCCTCTCGTACAACACTGAAGCTTTCTTT

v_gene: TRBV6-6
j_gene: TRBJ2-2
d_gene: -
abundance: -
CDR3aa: CASSHLQMKTGELFF
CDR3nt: TGTGCCAGCAGTCACCTCCAGATGAAAACCGGGGAGCTGTTTTTT

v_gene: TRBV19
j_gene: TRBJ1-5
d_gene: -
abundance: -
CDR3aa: CASTGQSSLYNQPQHF
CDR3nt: TGTGCCAGTACGGGACAATCGAGCTTATACAATCAGCCCCAGCATTTT

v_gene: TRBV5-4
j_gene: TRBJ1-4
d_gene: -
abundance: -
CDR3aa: CASSLTGVNEKLFF
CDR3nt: TGTGCCAGCAGCTTGACCGGGGTTAATGAAAAACTGTTTTTT

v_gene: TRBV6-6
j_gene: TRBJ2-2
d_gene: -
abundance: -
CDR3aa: CAEGRAAGELFF
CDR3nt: TGTGCCGAGGGAAGGGCCGCCGGGGAGCTGTTTTTT

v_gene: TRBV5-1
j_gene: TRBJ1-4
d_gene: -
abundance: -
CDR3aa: CASSRRGMNEKLFF
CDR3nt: TGCGCCAGCAGCCGGCGGGGAATGAATGAAAAACTGTTTTTT

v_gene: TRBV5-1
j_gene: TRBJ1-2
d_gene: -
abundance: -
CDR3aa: CASSTDGSNYGYTF
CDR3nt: TGCGCCAGCAGCACGGACGGCTCTAACTATGGCTACACCTTC

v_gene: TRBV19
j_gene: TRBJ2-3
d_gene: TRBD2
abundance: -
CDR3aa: CASSTRLATSTDTQYF
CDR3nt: TGTGCCAGTAGTACACGACTAGCGACTAGCACAGATACGCAGTATTTT

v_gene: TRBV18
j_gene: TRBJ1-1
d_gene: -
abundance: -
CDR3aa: CASSLDNTEAFF
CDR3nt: TGTGCCAGCTCACTTGATAACACTGAAGCTTTCTTT

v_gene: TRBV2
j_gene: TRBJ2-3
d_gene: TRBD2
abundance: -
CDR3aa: CASSEAWSSGRGDTQYF
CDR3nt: TGTGCCAGCAGTGAAGCGTGGTCTAGCGGGAGGGGAGATACGCAGTATTTT

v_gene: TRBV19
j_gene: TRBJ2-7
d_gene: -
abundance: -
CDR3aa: CASSILGTSYEQYF
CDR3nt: TGTGCCAGTAGTATCTTAGGGACCTCTTACGAGCAGTACTTC

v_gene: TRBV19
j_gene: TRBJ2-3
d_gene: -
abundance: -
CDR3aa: CASSITSGGTDTQYF
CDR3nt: TGTGCCAGTAGCATAACCTCGGGCGGCACAGATACGCAGTATTTT

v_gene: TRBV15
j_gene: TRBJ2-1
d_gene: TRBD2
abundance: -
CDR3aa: CATSSGRALVVVDEQFF
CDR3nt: TGTGCCACCAGCAGTGGGAGGGCCTTGGTGGTCGTCGATGAGCAGTTCTTC

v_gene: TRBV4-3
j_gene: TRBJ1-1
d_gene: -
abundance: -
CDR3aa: CASSQGWGTEAFF
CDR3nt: TGCGCCAGCAGCCAAGGGTGGGGCACTGAAGCTTTCTTT

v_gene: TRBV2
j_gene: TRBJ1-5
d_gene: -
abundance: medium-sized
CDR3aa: CASGTLSNQPQHF
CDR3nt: TGTGCCAGCGGGACACTTAGCAATCAGCCCCAGCATTTT

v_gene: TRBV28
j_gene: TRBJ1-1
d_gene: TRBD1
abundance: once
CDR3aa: CASTGGQAGTEAFF
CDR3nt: TGTGCCAGCACCGGTGGACAGGCGGGGACTGAAGCTTTCTTT

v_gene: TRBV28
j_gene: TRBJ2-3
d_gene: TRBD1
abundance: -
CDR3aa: CASSLPSTGSDTQYF
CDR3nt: TGTGCCAGCAGTTTACCCTCGACAGGGTCAGATACGCAGTATTTT

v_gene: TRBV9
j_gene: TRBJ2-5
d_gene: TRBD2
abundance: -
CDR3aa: CASSHGLGTQYF
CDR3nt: TGTGCCAGCAGCCACGGACTAGGAACCCAGTACTTC

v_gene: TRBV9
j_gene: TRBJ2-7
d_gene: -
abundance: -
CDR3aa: CASSVAGERSYEQYF
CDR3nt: TGTGCCAGCAGCGTAGCGGGAGAGAGGTCCTACGAGCAGTACTTC

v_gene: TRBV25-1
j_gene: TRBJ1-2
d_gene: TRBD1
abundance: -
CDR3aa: CASSEYGRGGGYTF
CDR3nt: TGTGCCAGCAGTGAATACGGCAGGGGGGGCGGCTACACCTTC

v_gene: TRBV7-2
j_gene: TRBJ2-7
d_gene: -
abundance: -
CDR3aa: CASSLPPSVRRSYEQYF
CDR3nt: TGTGCCAGCAGCTTACCTCCTAGCGTTCGAAGGTCGTACGAGCAGTACTTC

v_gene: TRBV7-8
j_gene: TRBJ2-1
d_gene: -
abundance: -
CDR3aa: CASSPQLGEQFF
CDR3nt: TGTGCCAGCAGCCCGCAGCTAGGGGAGCAGTTCTTC

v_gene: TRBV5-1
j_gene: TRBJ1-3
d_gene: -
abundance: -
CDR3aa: CASTEGSSGNTIYF
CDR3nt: TGCGCCAGCACAGAGGGCAGCTCTGGAAACACCATATATTTT

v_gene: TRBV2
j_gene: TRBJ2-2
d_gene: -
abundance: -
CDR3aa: CASSLQRNTGELFF
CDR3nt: TGTGCCAGCAGTCTACAGAGGAACACCGGGGAGCTGTTTTTT

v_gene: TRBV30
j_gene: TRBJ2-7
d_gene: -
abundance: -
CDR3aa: CAWLPRGHYEQYF
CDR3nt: TGTGCCTGGCTACCCAGAGGGCATTACGAGCAGTACTTC

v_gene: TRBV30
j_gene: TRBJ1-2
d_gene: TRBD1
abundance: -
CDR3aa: CAWSEGARGYGYTF
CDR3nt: TGTGCCTGGAGCGAGGGGGCGCGGGGGTATGGCTACACCTTC

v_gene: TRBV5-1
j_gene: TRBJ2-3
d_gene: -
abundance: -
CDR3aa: CASSLGGDVVTDTQYF
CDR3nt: TGCGCCAGCAGCTTGGGAGGGGATGTCGTCACAGATACGCAGTATTTT

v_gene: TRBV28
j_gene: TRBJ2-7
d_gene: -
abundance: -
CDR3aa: CASSLWEDEQYF
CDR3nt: TGTGCCAGCAGTTTATGGGAGGACGAGCAGTACTTC

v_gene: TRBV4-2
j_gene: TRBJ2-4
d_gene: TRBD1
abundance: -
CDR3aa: CASSQELAGGYIQYF
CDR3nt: TGTGCCAGCAGCCAAGAGCTAGCAGGGGGATACATTCAGTACTTC

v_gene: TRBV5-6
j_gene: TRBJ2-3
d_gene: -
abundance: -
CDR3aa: CASSLMRPMADTQYF
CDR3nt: TGTGCCAGCAGCTTGATGCGGCCTATGGCAGATACGCAGTATTTT

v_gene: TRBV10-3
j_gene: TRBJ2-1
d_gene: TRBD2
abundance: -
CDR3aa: CAISGGGFNEQFF
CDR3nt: TGTGCCATCAGTGGGGGGGGTTTCAATGAGCAGTTCTTC

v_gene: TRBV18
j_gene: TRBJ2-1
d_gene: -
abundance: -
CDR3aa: CASSGGDNEQFF
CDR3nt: TGTGCCAGCTCAGGAGGGGATAATGAGCAGTTCTTC

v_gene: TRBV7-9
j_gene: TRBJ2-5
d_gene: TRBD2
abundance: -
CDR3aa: CASSPALAGGETQYF
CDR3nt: TGTGCCAGCAGTCCCGCCCTAGCGGGAGGCGAGACCCAGTACTTC

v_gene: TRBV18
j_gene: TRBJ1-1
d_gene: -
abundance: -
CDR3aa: CASSPGGRTEAFF
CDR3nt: TGTGCCAGCTCACCCGGCGGGCGCACTGAAGCTTTCTTT

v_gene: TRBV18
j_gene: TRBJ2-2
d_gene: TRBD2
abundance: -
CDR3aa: CASSPLGAAGIGPGELFF
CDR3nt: TGTGCCAGCTCACCGCTGGGCGCAGCGGGAATTGGGCCCGGGGAGCTGTTTTTT

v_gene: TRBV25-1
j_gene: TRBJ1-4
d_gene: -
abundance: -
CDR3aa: CASSDRETNEKLFF
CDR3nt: TGTGCCAGCAGTGATCGGGAGACGAATGAAAAACTGTTTTTT

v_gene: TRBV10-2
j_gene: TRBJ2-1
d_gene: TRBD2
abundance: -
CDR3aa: CASSASGRASSYNEQFF
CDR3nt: TGCGCCAGCAGCGCCAGCGGGAGGGCAAGCTCCTACAATGAGCAGTTCTTC

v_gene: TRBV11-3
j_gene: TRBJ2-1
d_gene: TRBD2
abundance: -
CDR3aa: CASSLGAVAGGGYEQFF
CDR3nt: TGTGCCAGCAGCTTAGGAGCCGTAGCGGGAGGCGGGTATGAGCAGTTCTTC

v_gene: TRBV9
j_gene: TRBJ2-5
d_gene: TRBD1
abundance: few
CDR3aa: CASSPRTGGRDRGGETQYF
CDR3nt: TGTGCCAGCAGCCCCCGGACAGGGGGGCGAGATCGTGGTGGAGAGACCCAGTACTTC

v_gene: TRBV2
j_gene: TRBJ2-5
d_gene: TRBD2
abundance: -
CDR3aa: CASSPSLAGETQYF
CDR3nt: TGTGCCAGCAGTCCCTCCCTAGCGGGAGAGACCCAGTACTTC

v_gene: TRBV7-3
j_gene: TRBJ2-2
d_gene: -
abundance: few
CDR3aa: CASRFRDTGELFF
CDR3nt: TGTGCCAGCCGCTTCCGGGACACCGGGGAGCTGTTTTTT

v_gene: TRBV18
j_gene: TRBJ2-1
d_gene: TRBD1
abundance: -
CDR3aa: CASSPRPGTGYSSYNEQFF
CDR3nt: TGTGCCAGCTCACCTAGGCCCGGGACAGGATATAGCTCCTACAATGAGCAGTTCTTC

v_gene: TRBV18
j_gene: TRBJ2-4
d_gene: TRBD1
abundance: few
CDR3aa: CASSPGQGVNIQYF
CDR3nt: TGTGCCAGCTCACCTGGACAGGGTGTCAACATTCAGTACTTC

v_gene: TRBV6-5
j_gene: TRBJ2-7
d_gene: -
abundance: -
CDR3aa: CATEVTGQGSYEQYF
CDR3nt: TGTGCCACGGAGGTCACGGGGCAGGGAAGCTACGAGCAGTACTTC

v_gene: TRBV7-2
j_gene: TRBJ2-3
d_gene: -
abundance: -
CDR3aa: CASSLVAGLDTQYF
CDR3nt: TGTGCCAGCAGCTTAGTTGCAGGGTTAGATACGCAGTATTTT

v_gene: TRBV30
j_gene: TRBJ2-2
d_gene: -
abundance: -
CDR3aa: CAWSTFVPSGTGELFF
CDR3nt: TGTGCCTGGAGTACCTTCGTCCCCTCCGGTACCGGGGAGCTGTTTTTT

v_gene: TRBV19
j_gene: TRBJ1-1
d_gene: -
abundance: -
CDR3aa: CASSIGALNTEAFF
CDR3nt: TGTGCCAGTAGTATCGGGGCCTTGAACACTGAAGCTTTCTTT

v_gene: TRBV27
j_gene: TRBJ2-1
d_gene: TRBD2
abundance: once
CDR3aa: CASSPQRLAGRNEQFF
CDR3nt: TGTGCCAGCAGTCCCCAGAGACTAGCGGGAAGGAATGAGCAGTTCTTC